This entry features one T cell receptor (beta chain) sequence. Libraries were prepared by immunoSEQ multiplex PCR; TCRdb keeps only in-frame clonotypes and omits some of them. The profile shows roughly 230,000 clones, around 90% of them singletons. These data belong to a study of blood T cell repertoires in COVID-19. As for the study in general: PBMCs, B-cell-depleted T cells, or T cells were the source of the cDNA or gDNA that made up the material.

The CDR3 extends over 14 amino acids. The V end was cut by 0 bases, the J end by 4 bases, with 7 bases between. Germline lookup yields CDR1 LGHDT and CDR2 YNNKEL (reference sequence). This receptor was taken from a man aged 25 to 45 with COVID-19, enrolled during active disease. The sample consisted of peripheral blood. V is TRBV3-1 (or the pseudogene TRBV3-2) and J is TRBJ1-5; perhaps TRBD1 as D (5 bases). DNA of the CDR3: TGTGCCAGCAGCCAAGAGACAGATAATCAGCCCCAGCATTTT. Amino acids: CASSQETDNQPQHF.